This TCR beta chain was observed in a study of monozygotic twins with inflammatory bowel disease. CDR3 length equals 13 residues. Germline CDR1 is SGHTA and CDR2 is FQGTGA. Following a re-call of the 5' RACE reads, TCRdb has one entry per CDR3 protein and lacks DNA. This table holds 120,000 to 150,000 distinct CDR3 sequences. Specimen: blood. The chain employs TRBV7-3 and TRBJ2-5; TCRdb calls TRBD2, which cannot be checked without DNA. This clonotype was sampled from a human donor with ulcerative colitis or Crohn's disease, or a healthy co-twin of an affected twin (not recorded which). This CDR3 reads CASSRLAQETQYF.